This TCR beta chain comes out of a study of blood T cell repertoires in COVID-19 (TCRdb year 2020). In terms of the full investigation: Samples covering the acute and convalescent phases of COVID-19 were provided by collaborators in the United States, Italy and Spain. Samples came from the ongoing ImmuneRACE study (first 160 participants) plus 1,254 subjects from 6 global collaborators. A de-identified subject ID, COVID-19 status, age in years and sex were almost always included in the sample metadata. The material from the prospective study consisted of cDNA or gDNA derived from T cells, B-cell-depleted T cells, or PBMCs. Where HLA class I and class II types were available, the types were taken from metadata supplied by the sample provider, not from assay-based typing. Subjects who had been exposed to COVID-19, were actively infected with it, or had recovered from it provided the deeply sampled blood TCRbeta repertoires that made up the dataset. The repertoires were released in a freely available public database intended as a resource for research on the immune response to SARS-CoV-2.

Only a few counts were recorded for this clone. Its target antigen remains unknown. No base quality information exists; no much larger clone differs at one position. Whole blood was collected in K2EDTA tubes by collaborating institutions according to the institutions' own protocols. For TCRbeta analysis, collaborator samples were shipped as frozen whole blood, as isolated PBMCs, or as DNA extracted from either sample type. Points the paper makes about the study in general: The amount of clinical and demographic metadata varied by source and participant and was provided uncurated.

TCRbeta CDR3 regions were amplified from genomic DNA by means of the immunoSEQ Assay, a bias-controlled multiplex PCR. In the original analysis: The number of nucleated cells in each sample was estimated from the amplification of reference gene primers within the assay. To quantify the absolute abundance of each unique TCRbeta CDR3 rearrangement, sequence reads were collapsed and filtered. For each sample, productive Simpson clonality was calculated as the square root of Simpson's diversity index across productive rearrangements. In its TCRdb copy, this immuneACCESS table keeps in-frame sequences only and misses some clones. Where compared with another copy, unresolved V genes explain less than half of these, and the others have no known cause. V and J calls and clone size are copied from that table; D and trimming were computed from the DNA. This sample is represented by about 140,000 clones; roughly 76% of them were singletons. The top ten clones comprise under 15% of the sample.

There are 14 amino acids in the CDR3, from cysteine to phenylalanine inclusive. CDR3 DNA is the only sequence kept; it has 42 bases, read in frame from the first base. The V end loses 1 base and the J end loses 4 bases, and a stretch of 11 bases separates them. CDR1 and CDR2 (SGHRS, YFSETQ) derive from the germline V gene. The sequenced sample consisted of peripheral blood. Recombination connected TRBV5-1 to TRBJ1-1; too little of a D gene remains to name it. This TCR came from an elderly man with acute or convalescent COVID-19. DNA sequence: TGCGCCAGCAGCTTGAGTCAGGCCGGCACTGAAGCTTTCTTT. The resulting protein is CASSLSQAGTEAFF. Joined to the reference TRBV5-1 and TRBJ1-1 proteins, this CDR3 gives the full variable domain: KAGVTQTPRYLIKTRGQQVTLSCSPISGHRSVSWYQQTPGQGLQFLFEYFSETQRNKGNFPGRFSGRQFSNSRSEMNVSTLELGDSALYLCASSLSQAGTEAFFGQGTRLTVV.